Below, 30 T cell receptor beta chains from the same sample are listed, as sequenced in a study of shared clonotypes between healthy human individuals. The assay was immunoSEQ multiplex PCR, and TCRdb's table has in-frame clones only and misses some. This table holds approximately 100,000 clones, about 72% found once. The sample taken for sequencing was memory CD8+ T cells sorted from blood. Regarding subset: CD45RO+ cells pooled with CCR7-negative TemRA cells. Receptor source: a woman between 25 and 40 years old in good health.

J is TRBJ2-4 and V is TRBV18; 11 nucleotides line up with TRBD2. Germline values: CDR1 KGHSH, CDR2 LQKENI. The CDR3 consists of 18 residues. V was clipped by 1 base and J by 6 bases; unmatched bases: 11. CDR3 in amino acids: CASSPRVAGGPSINIQYF. DNA of the CDR3: TGTGCCAGCTCACCACGAGTAGCGGGAGGGCCGAGTATAAACATTCAGTACTTC. Drawing the rest from reference TRBV18 and TRBJ2-4, the complete variable domain is NAGVMQNPRHLVRRRGQEARLRCSPMKGHSHVYWYRQLPEEGLKFMVYLQKENIIDESGMPKERFSAEFPKEGPSILRIQQVVRGDSAAYFCASSPRVAGGPSINIQYFGAGTRLSVL.

CDR3 region: CASSRDRGAFF. CDR3 sequence (DNA): TGTGCCAGCAGCCGGGACAGGGGTGCTTTCTTT. V gene TRBV11-2 combines with J gene TRBJ1-1; 10 nucleotides align to TRBD1. The germline CDR1 and CDR2 sequences are SGHAT and FQNNGV. This CDR3 spans 11 amino acids. Trimming at V came to 5 bases and at J to 11 bases, leaving 2 bases not matched to a gene. Full variable domain (rest looked up from reference TRBV11-2 and TRBJ1-1): EAGVAQSPRYKIIEKRQSVAFWCNPISGHATLYWYQQILGQGPKLLIQFQNNGVVDDSQLPKDRFSAERLKGVDSTLKIQPAKLEDSAVYLCASSRDRGAFFGQGTRLTVV.

The chain employs TRBV6-6 and TRBJ1-5; TRBD1 aligns across 7 bases. The CDR3 extends over 15 amino acids. Germline V lookup: CDR1 MNHNY, CDR2 SVGAGI (reference sequence). Trimming took 6 bases from V and 6 from J; bases not matched to a gene: 11. CDR3 sequence: CASSFPRQGGQPQHF. CDR3 nucleotides: TGTGCCAGCAGCTTCCCTCGACAGGGAGGTCAGCCCCAGCATTTT.

The chain employs TRBV2 and TRBJ2-3; either TRBD1 or TRBD2 may supply D (5 bases each). The ends were cut back, 6 bases at V and 3 bases at J, with 16 bases in the middle. The CDR3 has 15 residues. From germline, CDR1 is SNHLY and CDR2 FYNNEI. CDR3 loop: CASRAQGVRTDTQYF. In DNA, the CDR3 is TGTGCCAGCAGAGCTCAGGGAGTGAGGACAGATACGCAGTATTTT. Looking up the rest from reference TRBV2 and TRBJ2-3 gives the full variable domain: EPEVTQTPSHQVTQMGQEVILRCVPISNHLYFYWYRQILGQKVEFLVSFYNNEISEKSEIFDDQFSVERPDGSNFTLKIRSTKLEDSAMYFCASRAQGVRTDTQYFGPGTRLTVL.

This sequence joins TRBV18 and TRBJ2-7; D uncertain. The V end lost 6 bases, the J end lost 3 bases, and 6 bases lay between the germline ends. Germline V gives CDR1 KGHSH, CDR2 LQKENI. The length of the CDR3 is 11 residues. The CDR3 DNA is TGTGCCAGCTCGCGAATCTACGAGCAGTACTTC. Its translation: CASSRIYEQYF.

The chain has TRBV7-2 and TRBJ1-1; a weak D match, TRBD1 (6 bases). Germline V gene sequence: CDR1 SGHTA, CDR2 FQGNSA. The CDR3 is made up of 14 amino acids. V shed 8 bases and J shed 5 bases, with 18 bases lying between them. The CDR3 bases are TGTGCCAGCGGGGACAATCACCGGAAGACTGAAGCTTTCTTT. Translated: CASGDNHRKTEAFF.

The rearrangement links TRBV28 to TRBJ2-1, with 8 bases that match TRBD1. The ends lost 4 bases at V and 5 bases at J; junction bases unmatched: 10. Germline lookup yields CDR1 MDHEN and CDR2 SYDVKM. The CDR3 runs 16 residues. Here the CDR3 reads CASSSIQGGTDNEQFF. Written as DNA, the CDR3 is TGTGCCAGCAGTTCAATACAGGGGGGCACCGACAATGAGCAGTTCTTC.

The chain uses TRBV11-2 and TRBJ2-7; perhaps TRBD2 as D (6 bases). Deletions cut 5 bases from V and 7 bases from J, with 18 bases between. Germline assignment: CDR1 SGHAT and CDR2 FQNNGV. The CDR3 covers 14 residues. CDR3 DNA sequence: TGTGCCAGCAGCCGGCGGGGCAACTCTGGGGAGCAGTACTTC. Protein product: CASSRRGNSGEQYF.

The chain carries TRBV7-9 and TRBJ1-5; 7 bases are a match to TRBD1. The V gene's germline CDR1 is SEHNR and CDR2 FQNEAQ (reference sequence). Trimming removed 5 bases from V and 0 bases from J; junction bases left unmatched: 4. The CDR3 extends over 15 amino acids. DNA of the CDR3: TGTGCCAGCAGCCATGGGACAGCTAGCAATCAGCCCCAGCATTTT. It yields the protein CASSHGTASNQPQHF.

The V call is TRBV5-4, the J call TRBJ2-1; no firm D call. V lost 0 bases and J lost 5, with 12 bases in between. The CDR3 consists of 15 residues. CDR1 and CDR2 from the germline V gene are SGHNT and YYREEE (reference sequence). The CDR3 here is CASSLVLTQNNEQFF. Written as DNA, the CDR3 is TGTGCCAGCAGCTTGGTGCTAACTCAAAACAATGAGCAGTTCTTC.

This clone appeared a few times. J is TRBJ1-5 and V is TRBV4-2; weak D call: TRBD1 (5 bases). V was trimmed by 4 bases and J by 9 bases, leaving 16 bases between them. CDR1 and CDR2 from the germline V gene are LGHNA and YNFKEQ. CDR3 length: 14 amino acids. The CDR3 DNA reads as TGTGCCAGCAGCCCAGCCCGACAGCCTGGGCCCCAGCATTTT. Protein sequence: CASSPARQPGPQHF.

In DNA, the CDR3 is TGCGCCAGCAGTCGTAGATGGACTAGCCTTGGCGAGCAGTTCTTC. As protein: CASSRRWTSLGEQFF. The rearrangement links TRBV10-1 to TRBJ2-1; 8 nucleotides line up with TRBD2. Germline assignment: CDR1 WNHNN and CDR2 SYGVQD (reference sequence). The CDR3 is 15 residues long. The V gene end was trimmed by 5 bases and the J gene end by 10 bases; junction bases not matched to a gene: 13.

The DNA of the CDR3 is TGTGCCAGCAGCCCCCGGGGGTACGACAATGAGCAGTTCTTC. It translates to CASSPRGYDNEQFF. The chain uses TRBV7-2 and TRBJ2-1; maybe TRBD2 (6 bases). The CDR3 has 14 residues. Germline CDR1 reads SGHTA; CDR2 reads FQGNSA. The germline V and J ends were trimmed by 5 bases and 5 bases, with 13 bases remaining between them. The variable domain in full, completed from reference TRBV7-2 and TRBJ2-1, reads GAGVSQSPSNKVTEKGKDVELRCDPISGHTALYWYRQSLGQGLEFLIYFQGNSAPDKSGLPSDRFSAERTGGSVSTLTIQRTQQEDSAVYLCASSPRGYDNEQFFGPGTRLTVL.

CDR3 protein: CASKIAGGYNEQFF. The CDR3 bases are TGTGCCAGCAAGATAGCGGGAGGCTACAATGAGCAGTTCTTC. This chain joins TRBV27 and TRBJ2-1; 10 bases line up with TRBD2. J lost 3 bases, V lost 7 bases, and 3 bases had no gene match. Germline V gene sequence: CDR1 MNHEY, CDR2 SMNVEV (reference sequence). CDR3 length: 14 residues.

This clone was seen more than once but under ten times. The V gene is TRBV25-1, the J gene TRBJ1-4; 8 bases are shared with TRBD1. The length of the CDR3 is 16 residues. Germline assignment: CDR1 MGHDK and CDR2 SYGVNS. V shed 3 bases and J 7 bases; nucleotides not matched to a gene: 10. As DNA, the CDR3 is TGTGCCAGCAGTGATTCTCAGGACAGGGAACTTGAAAAACTGTTTTTT. Its protein product is CASSDSQDRELEKLFF.

The V and J genes are TRBV27 and TRBJ1-5, with 8 bases matching TRBD1. The CDR3 has 14 amino acids. Germline lookup yields CDR1 MNHEY and CDR2 SMNVEV (reference sequence). J gave up 4 bases and V 5 bases, and 4 bases lay outside the gene matches. CDR3 in amino acids: CASSTTGGNQPQHF. For the CDR3, the DNA is TGTGCCAGCAGTACAACAGGGGGAAATCAGCCCCAGCATTTT.

Written as DNA, the CDR3 is TGTGCCAGCAGAGGCCCACAGCACCTTGCTGAAGCTTTCTTT. It codes for CASRGPQHLAEAFF. The chain is built from TRBV6-6 and TRBJ1-1; D is uncertain. V lost 6 bases and J 6 bases, leaving 17 bases between the germline ends. Germline values: CDR1 MNHNY, CDR2 SVGAGI (reference sequence). The CDR3 has 14 residues.

With respect to this clone: Other DNA variants within this sample encode the same CDR3. The gene calls are TRBV5-1 and TRBJ1-2; 8 bases line up with TRBD1. V was pared by 2 bases and J by 4 bases, with 4 bases of the junction left unmatched. CDR3 size: 14 residues. Per germline, CDR1 SGHRS and CDR2 YFSETQ. The CDR3 reads CASSLGQGSYGYTF. In nucleotides, the CDR3 is TGCGCCAGCAGCTTAGGACAGGGAAGCTATGGCTACACCTTC.

V is TRBV25-1 and J is TRBJ2-2, with 10 bases lining up with TRBD2. Germline V gene sequence: CDR1 MGHDK, CDR2 SYGVNS. The length of the CDR3 is 16 residues. Trimming took 8 bases from V and 5 from J; bases not matched to a gene: 11. This CDR3 reads CASSGLRAGGTGELFF. CDR3 DNA: TGTGCCAGCTCCGGTCTTCGAGCGGGAGGGACCGGGGAGCTGTTTTTT.

This clone was seen a handful of times. This rearrangement joins TRBV6-6 to TRBJ2-6; D perhaps matches TRBD2 (5 bases). This CDR3 contains 15 residues. Germline CDR1 and CDR2: MNHNY and SVGAGI (reference sequence). V was trimmed by 7 bases and J by 4 bases, leaving 14 bases between them. Here the CDR3 reads CASNLEAGGANVLTF. DNA of the CDR3: TGTGCCAGCAACCTCGAGGCGGGCGGGGCCAACGTCCTGACTTTC.

The chain links TRBV7-6 to TRBJ2-7, with 10 bases matching TRBD1. Trimming removed 5 bases from V and 3 bases from J; junction bases left unmatched: 1. The CDR3 is 13 residues long. Germline V CDR1 and CDR2: SGHVS, FNYEAQ. CDR3 bases: TGTGCCAGCAGCCGGGACAGGGGCTACGAGCAGTACTTC. Amino acid sequence: CASSRDRGYEQYF.

The chain combines TRBV25-1 with TRBJ2-1; TRBD1 matches at 7 bases. Germline loops: CDR1 MGHDK, CDR2 SYGVNS. The CDR3 runs 16 residues. The junction had 10 bases not matched to a gene; V was cut back by 3 bases and J by 5 bases. The CDR3 nucleotides are TGTGCCAGCAGTGAGCCGGGACAGAGCTTAAACAATGAGCAGTTCTTC. Its protein product is CASSEPGQSLNNEQFF.

This clone was seen at least ten times. This rearrangement joins TRBV25-1 to TRBJ2-1, with D perhaps TRBD1 (6 bases). Germline V lookup: CDR1 MGHDK, CDR2 SYGVNS. V lost 6 bases to trimming and J lost 9 bases, with 24 bases between them. The CDR3 runs 16 residues. The CDR3 nucleotides read TGTGCCAGCAGCGAAAGTAGGGGGTCGTCGGTGGGTGAGCAGTTCTTC. Encoded protein: CASSESRGSSVGEQFF. The variable domain in full, with the rest retrieved from reference TRBV25-1 and TRBJ2-1, is EADIYQTPRYLVIGTGKKITLECSQTMGHDKMYWYQQDPGMELHLIHYSYGVNSTEKGDLSSESTVSRIRTEHFPLTLESARPSHTSQYLCASSESRGSSVGEQFFGPGTRLTVL.

This clone was found a few times. In the same sample, other DNA sequences code for this CDR3. This sequence joins TRBV9 and TRBJ2-5, with a weak D call TRBD1 (6 bases). The V gene's germline CDR1 is SGDLS and CDR2 YYNGEE. V was cut by 0 bases and J by 2 bases, with 8 bases left in between. The CDR3 consists of 14 residues. CDR3 residues: CASSVGGTQETQYF. CDR3 bases: TGTGCCAGCAGCGTAGGGGGGACACAAGAGACCCAGTACTTC.

The V call is TRBV2, the J call TRBJ2-3; D is perhaps TRBD1 or TRBD2 (5 bases each). Germline-derived CDR1 and CDR2 are SNHLY and FYNNEI. The V end lost 4 bases, the J end lost 1 base, and 12 bases lay between the germline ends. The CDR3 has 15 residues. In DNA form, the CDR3 reads TGTGCCAGCAGTGGGGGACCGCTGGGCACAGATACGCAGTATTTT. As protein: CASSGGPLGTDTQYF.

The chain has TRBV5-4 and TRBJ2-5; no reliable D call. The V gene lost 3 bases and the J gene lost 1 base, with 7 bases spanning the gap. CDR1 is SGHNT and CDR2 is YYREEE in the germline V gene (reference sequence). The CDR3 loop spans 13 amino acids. The CDR3 nucleotides are TGTGCCAGCAGCTCTGAATCCCAAGAGACCCAGTACTTC. This encodes CASSSESQETQYF.

The CDR3 region has the DNA TGTGCCAGCAGCCCCGGGACACAGAGCACAGATACGCAGTATTTT. Its translation: CASSPGTQSTDTQYF. The chain uses TRBV7-9 and TRBJ2-3, with a tentative D call TRBD1 (6 bases). The CDR3 extends over 15 amino acids. Trimming pared 5 bases from V and 0 bases from J, leaving 12 bases between. CDR1 is SEHNR, CDR2 FQNEAQ, per germline (reference sequence). Drawing the rest from reference TRBV7-9 and TRBJ2-3, the complete variable domain is DTGVSQNPRHKITKRGQNVTFRCDPISEHNRLYWYRQTLGQGPEFLTYFQNEAQLEKSRLLSDRFSAERPKGSFSTLEIQRTEQGDSAMYLCASSPGTQSTDTQYFGPGTRLTVL.

This chain joins TRBV19 and TRBJ2-7, with D possibly TRBD2 on 6 matching bases. CDR3 length: 13 residues. The V and J ends lost 7 bases and 4 bases respectively, with 14 bases between them. CDR1 LNHDA and CDR2 SQIVND come from the germline V gene (reference sequence). In DNA, the CDR3 is TGTGCCAGTATCCTGGGACTTCCGTACGAGCAGTACTTC. Translation: CASILGLPYEQYF.

This clone was observed a few times. The J gene is TRBJ2-1, the V gene TRBV30, with D perhaps matching TRBD1 (6 bases). Trimming shortened V by 2 bases and J by 9 bases, and 14 bases separated the two germline ends. This CDR3 has 13 amino acids. Germline V CDR1 and CDR2: GTSNPN, SVGIG (reference sequence). The CDR3 is CAWSSQGGGEQFF. The CDR3 region has the DNA TGTGCCTGGAGTTCACAGGGCGGAGGTGAGCAGTTCTTC.

This rearrangement joins TRBV19 to TRBJ2-5; TRBD2 matches at 14 bases. The assigned J gene may be wrong: the sequence end matches TRBJ2-7 better. There are 18 residues in the CDR3. Per the germline V gene, CDR1 is LNHDA and CDR2 is SQIVND (reference sequence). The CDR3 DNA reads TGTGCCAGTAGCCCCGGAGGCAGGGGACTAGCGGGAGTTTACGAGCAGTACTTC. Its translation: CASSPGGRGLAGVYEQYF.